The T cell receptor (beta chain) under discussion was sequenced for a study of T cell responses to AZD1222 COVID-19 vaccine. With respect to this clone: Its antigen is as yet unknown.

Study observations and caveats: Females made up more of the donors, who were largely white British, and clonal diversity may have come out too low. Spike-specific TCR repertoires showed rising breadth and depth after two AZD1222 doses. All repertoire sampling was performed exclusively after the peak T cell response.

In germline, CDR1 is ENHRY, CDR2 SYGVKD. The CDR3 has 15 residues. The ends were cut back, 3 bases at V and 2 bases at J, with 12 bases in the middle. The data were produced by immunoSEQ multiplex PCR, yet TCRdb's version contains in-frame clones alone and is incomplete. Here the sample spans about 200,000 clones, roughly 92% being singletons. The source is an adult who received the AZD1222 COVID-19 vaccine. The V and J genes are TRBV10-3 and TRBJ2-3, with D hard to call. This sample comprised peripheral blood, obtained 28 days after the second AZD1222 dose. The CDR3 protein is CAISEVSTFTDTQYF. In nucleotides, the CDR3 is TGTGCCATCAGTGAAGTCTCCACATTCACAGATACGCAGTATTTT.